The 26 T cell receptor beta chains in this list originate from one sample, sequenced in a study of TIL therapy for anti-PD-1-resistant metastatic lung cancer. The immunoSEQ assay was v3. Method: immunoSEQ multiplex PCR; TCRdb's copy keeps in-frame clones and lacks some. The data contain 54,000 or so clones, around 90% of them seen just once; the ten biggest clones take up 2% to 3%. As to time point: pre-treatment sample, taken before nivolumab and TIL therapy. The sequencing here drew on blood, taken at baseline. The receptors come from a person between 25 and 80 years old with non-small cell lung cancer.

The rearrangement joins TRBV2 to TRBJ2-7; D perhaps matches TRBD2 (6 bases). Germline V lookup: CDR1 SNHLY, CDR2 FYNNEI. V lost 6 bases and J lost 9, with 21 bases in between. This CDR3 has 14 residues. The CDR3 protein is CASSVEEGSSPQYF. The CDR3 region has the DNA TGTGCCAGCAGCGTTGAGGAGGGGTCATCTCCGCAGTACTTC.

The chain is built from TRBV18 and TRBJ1-1; D may be TRBD1 (5 bases). CDR3 length: 14 residues. The germline CDR1 and CDR2 sequences are KGHSH and LQKENI. V gave up 6 bases and J gave up 4 bases, with 15 bases separating them. The CDR3 here is CASSQGGARTEAFF. The CDR3 nucleotides read TGTGCCAGCTCCCAAGGAGGGGCGCGCACTGAAGCTTTCTTT.

V gene TRBV5-8 combines with J gene TRBJ1-5, with D perhaps TRBD1 (6 bases). The germline CDR1 and CDR2 sequences are SGHTS and YDEGEE. This CDR3 spans 15 amino acids. Trimming cost V 4 bases and J 0 bases, with 11 bases left between them. The CDR3 spells CASSEQGFSNQPQHF. The CDR3 DNA sequence: TGTGCCAGCAGCGAACAGGGATTTAGCAATCAGCCCCAGCATTTT.

The chain couples TRBV28 to TRBJ2-1; possibly TRBD2 for D (6 bases). The ends were cut back, 5 bases at V and 4 bases at J, with 15 bases in the middle. This CDR3 region has 15 residues. CDR1 is MDHEN, CDR2 SYDVKM, per germline. CDR3 DNA sequence: TGTGCCAGCAGTCTGAGTGGGAGGCGATACAATGAGCAGTTCTTC. Amino acid sequence: CASSLSGRRYNEQFF.

This chain joins TRBV7-3 and TRBJ1-1; D not resolved. V gave up 7 bases and J gave up 10 bases, with 16 bases separating them. Per the germline V gene, CDR1 is SGHTA and CDR2 is FQGTGA. The CDR3 spans 12 residues. This CDR3 reads CASTPPEDIAFF. The DNA for the CDR3 is TGTGCCAGCACCCCCCCGGAAGATATAGCTTTCTTT.

The genes are TRBV6-5 and TRBJ1-2, with 7 nucleotides matching TRBD1. There are 14 residues in the CDR3. Germline V gene sequence: CDR1 MNHEY, CDR2 SVGAGI. The V segment lost 6 bases and the J segment 8 bases; nucleotides outside the gene matches: 12. The CDR3 is CASRTEDRLGGYTF. The CDR3 region has the DNA TGTGCCAGCAGGACTGAGGACAGGCTAGGCGGCTACACCTTC.

The chain is built from TRBV6-5 and TRBJ2-1; 11 bases fit TRBD2. V gave up 3 bases and J gave up 3 bases; unmatched junction bases: 1. CDR3 size: 15 residues. Germline CDR1 MNHEY, CDR2 SVGAGI. DNA of the CDR3: TGTGCCAGCAGTTATAGCGGGAGGGTCTACAATGAGCAGTTCTTC. It codes for CASSYSGRVYNEQFF.

The V call is TRBV2, the J call TRBJ1-5, with no clear D. The germline V and J ends were trimmed by 4 bases and 6 bases, with 13 bases remaining between them. The CDR3 runs 14 residues. Germline V CDR1 and CDR2: SNHLY, FYNNEI. CDR3 amino acids: CASSGQANLQPQHF. CDR3 sequence (DNA): TGTGCCAGCAGTGGCCAGGCCAATCTTCAGCCCCAGCATTTT.

The chain uses TRBV2 and TRBJ2-5; D may be TRBD1 or TRBD2 (5 bases each). The CDR3 covers 15 residues. From germline, CDR1 is SNHLY and CDR2 FYNNEI. With 6 bases removed from V and 4 bases from J, the gap between germline ends came to 18 bases. This CDR3 is CASSLGAGRRETQYF. The CDR3 region has the DNA TGTGCCAGCAGCCTTGGGGCAGGGAGAAGAGAGACCCAGTACTTC.

The chain employs TRBV19 and TRBJ1-2; D not resolved. Trimming cost V 6 bases and J 2 bases, with 7 bases left between them. This CDR3 has 12 residues. The germline V gene encodes CDR1 LNHDA and CDR2 SQIVND (reference sequence). CDR3 amino acids: CASSPVNYGYTF. DNA for the CDR3: TGTGCCAGTAGCCCCGTGAACTATGGCTACACCTTC.

The CDR3 nucleotides are TGTGCCAGCAGCGAGACCACTGGAAACACCATATATTTT. It codes for CASSETTGNTIYF. The gene calls are TRBV6-6 and TRBJ1-3; D call uncertain. The CDR3 has 13 residues. Trimming took off 6 bases at V and 2 bases at J, with 8 bases between the two ends. CDR1 and CDR2 from the germline V gene are MNHNY and SVGAGI (reference sequence).

The sample holds a few counts of this clone. The chain combines TRBV28 with TRBJ2-1, with TRBD2 matching 7 bases. This CDR3 region has 14 residues. Losses at the gene ends were 4 bases for V and 12 bases for J; bases not matched to a gene: 12. Germline V gene lookup returns CDR1 MDHEN and CDR2 SYDVKM. The CDR3 reads CASSWGGTPSGQFF. The CDR3 DNA follows: TGTGCCAGCAGTTGGGGGGGGACCCCGTCCGGGCAGTTCTTC. The whole variable domain, filled in from reference TRBV28 and TRBJ2-1, reads DVKVTQSSRYLVKRTGEKVFLECVQDMDHENMFWYRQDPGLGLRLIYFSYDVKMKEKGDIPEGYSVSREKKERFSLILESASTNQTSMYLCASSWGGTPSGQFFGPGTRLTVL.

This chain connects TRBV2 to TRBJ2-5; 9 positions match TRBD2. The CDR3 extends over 16 amino acids. Germline V gene sequence: CDR1 SNHLY, CDR2 FYNNEI. Trimming cost V 4 bases and J 5 bases; bases outside gene matches: 11. CDR3 amino acids: CASSGERGRAWETQYF. The CDR3 DNA is TGTGCCAGCAGTGGAGAGCGCGGGAGGGCCTGGGAGACCCAGTACTTC.

Of note for this clone: The junction does not match germline at one end; this may be a read error. This chain's CDR3 is CASSQDSNTDTQYF. CDR3 in DNA: TGTGCCAGCAGTCAAGACAGTAACACAGATACGCAGTATTTT. This chain joins TRBV3-1 (or the pseudogene TRBV3-2) and TRBJ2-3, with D perhaps TRBD1 (5 bases). This CDR3 comprises 14 residues. The germline gives CDR1 LGHDT, CDR2 YNNKEL (reference sequence).

The gene calls are TRBV19 and TRBJ2-2; 7 positions match TRBD2. Looked up from germline, CDR1 is LNHDA and CDR2 is SQIVND (reference sequence). The CDR3 has 15 amino acids. After removal of 1 base from V and 4 bases from J, the junction contained 3 bases not matched to a gene. Here the CDR3 reads CASSIAWGGTGELFF. CDR3 sequence (DNA): TGTGCCAGTAGTATAGCCTGGGGGGGCACCGGGGAGCTGTTTTTT.

The genes are TRBV28 and TRBJ2-7; TRBD1 is a possible D gene (6 bases). V shed 4 bases and J shed 2 bases, with 18 bases lying between them. In germline, CDR1 is MDHEN, CDR2 SYDVKM. The CDR3 consists of 16 residues. In nucleotides, the CDR3 is TGTGCCAGCAGTTCCCCCCGGGACATAGAGGCCTACGAGCAGTACTTC. This sequence encodes CASSSPRDIEAYEQYF.

J is TRBJ2-3 and V is TRBV6-5, with D hard to call. Trimming cost V 0 bases and J 3 bases, with 10 bases left between them. The CDR3 totals 15 residues. Germline CDR1 is MNHEY and CDR2 is SVGAGI. CDR3 protein: CASSYSGWRTDTQYF. The CDR3 DNA follows: TGTGCCAGCAGTTACTCGGGTTGGCGGACAGATACGCAGTATTTT.

The chain employs TRBV28 and TRBJ1-5; D unclear. The length of the CDR3 is 14 residues. Between the trimmed V and J ends, which lost 4 bases and 1 base, there was a span of 8 bases. Germline V gene lookup returns CDR1 MDHEN and CDR2 SYDVKM. The DNA for the CDR3 is TGTGCCAGCAGTTGGTTTGGGAGCAATCAGCCCCAGCATTTT. This gives the protein CASSWFGSNQPQHF.

The V and J genes are TRBV3-1 (or the pseudogene TRBV3-2) and TRBJ1-2; D gene unclear. Trimming stripped 0 bases from V and 1 base from J, with 9 bases between. The germline CDR1 and CDR2 sequences are LGHDT and YNNKEL (reference sequence). This CDR3 comprises 15 residues. Written as DNA, the CDR3 is TGTGCCAGCAGCCAAGAGGTTGCGGGTAACTATGGCTACACCTTC. It encodes CASSQEVAGNYGYTF.

This clone was seen more than once but under ten times. At the DNA level, this CDR3 is encoded by other sequences in the same sample as well. CDR3 coding DNA: TGTGCCAGCAGCTTGGGGGCAGGGGGTGACGGAGAGACCCAGTACTTC. Translated, it gives CASSLGAGGDGETQYF. J is TRBJ2-5 and V is TRBV7-9; TRBD1 matches 7 bases. J was trimmed by 4 bases and V by 3 bases; bases with no gene match: 11. Per germline, CDR1 SEHNR and CDR2 FQNEAQ (reference sequence). The CDR3 contains 16 residues. Supplemented by reference TRBV7-9 and TRBJ2-5, the full variable domain reads DTGVSQNPRHKITKRGQNVTFRCDPISEHNRLYWYRQTLGQGPEFLTYFQNEAQLEKSRLLSDRFSAERPKGSFSTLEIQRTEQGDSAMYLCASSLGAGGDGETQYFGPGTRLLVL.

The rearrangement uses TRBV27 and TRBJ2-7, with TRBD1 as a possible D gene (6 bases). Trimming removed 8 bases at V and 4 bases at J, with 15 bases between. The CDR3 is 13 residues long. Per germline, CDR1 MNHEY and CDR2 SMNVEV (reference sequence). The CDR3 spells CASGYGQLYEQYF. The DNA for the CDR3 is TGTGCCAGCGGGTACGGACAGCTATACGAGCAGTACTTC.

This chain links TRBV15 with TRBJ1-4, with a tentative D call TRBD1 (5 bases). Deletions cut 1 base from V and 4 bases from J, with 13 bases between. The V gene's germline CDR1 is LNHNV and CDR2 YYDKDF (reference sequence). The CDR3 has 16 residues. The CDR3 loop reads CATSRGSRGGNEKLFF. DNA for the CDR3: TGTGCCACCAGCAGAGGCTCGAGGGGTGGTAATGAAAAACTGTTTTTT.

The table lists this clone with a count of one. The V gene is TRBV5-1, the J gene TRBJ2-7, with 16 bases fitting TRBD2. The trim removed 4 bases at V and 1 base at J, leaving 8 bases unmatched. In germline, CDR1 is SGHRS, CDR2 YFSETQ. There are 18 residues in the CDR3. CDR3 region: CASSRTGTSGGASYEQYF. The CDR3 bases are TGCGCCAGCAGCCGAACCGGGACTAGCGGGGGGGCGTCCTACGAGCAGTACTTC.

The rearrangement uses TRBV28 and TRBJ2-7, with 10 bases aligning to TRBD2. The germline gives CDR1 MDHEN, CDR2 SYDVKM. The trim removed 9 bases at V and 6 bases at J, leaving 11 bases unmatched. The CDR3 totals 14 residues. Here the CDR3 DNA reads TGTGCCAGTACCTCTAGCGGGAGACTTCCCGAGCAGTACTTC. Its protein is CASTSSGRLPEQYF.

CDR3 DNA: TGTGCCAGCAGGGGGGTGCTAGCCAAAAACATTCAGTACTTC. As protein: CASRGVLAKNIQYF. The chain links TRBV6-5 to TRBJ2-4; D may be TRBD1 or TRBD2 (5 bases each). The CDR3 is 14 amino acids. V shed 6 bases and J shed 0 bases, with 9 bases lying between them. Germline loops: CDR1 MNHEY, CDR2 SVGAGI.

The chain couples TRBV7-6 to TRBJ2-3; TRBD2 matches 7 bases. Germline lookup yields CDR1 SGHVS and CDR2 FNYEAQ. The CDR3 spans 15 residues. Trimming at V came to 5 bases and at J to 0 bases, leaving 5 bases not matched to a gene. The CDR3, as DNA: TGTGCCAGCAGCCTTAGCGGGCAGAGCACAGATACGCAGTATTTT. Its translation: CASSLSGQSTDTQYF.